The clone carrying this T cell receptor (beta chain) showed up just once. Its antigen is as yet unknown. A much larger clonotype is one base distant, so this may be a read error. This entry comes from a study of blood T cells in healthy people across ages. Study-wide findings and caveats: Fewer expanded clones and more diversity marked long-lived versus aged donors.

Germline V CDR1 and CDR2: SQVTM, ANQGSEA. The V gene end was trimmed by 7 bases and the J gene end by 10 bases; junction bases not matched to a gene: 9. The CDR3 runs 14 residues. With a J-beta primer mix and a sample-barcoded 5' primer, a second PCR ran about 7 to 11 cycles. TCRdb redid the calling of the 5' RACE reads with MiXCR, one entry per CDR3 protein. The table lists about 840,000 distinct CDR3 sequences, about 27% of them singletons. Samples each had at least 5.5 micrograms of total RNA extracted. This sample was also put to use in a study of T cells of mothers and their children. That publication notes: Random nucleotides (2-4) and sample barcodes were added by the M1S primer used in the second PCR.

V is TRBV29-1 and J is TRBJ2-1; TRBD2 aligns across 14 bases. The sequencing sample was made of blood. This sequence originates from a woman aged 40-49 years in good health. The CDR3 loop is CSAGGLAGAYEQFF. The CDR3 DNA sequence: TGCAGCGCCGGGGGACTAGCGGGGGCATACGAGCAGTTCTTC.